This TCR beta chain is drawn from a study of blood T cell repertoires in COVID-19 (dated by TCRdb to 2018 to 2021). General notes on the study: Collaborator samples came from the United States, Italy and Spain and covered acute and convalescent phases of COVID-19. Samples were obtained from the ongoing ImmuneRACE study (first 160 participants) and from about 1,300 subjects provided by 6 global collaborators. Where HLA class I and class II types were available, the types were taken from metadata supplied by the sample provider, not from assay-based typing. The dataset comprised deeply sampled blood TCRbeta repertoires from subjects exposed to, actively infected with, or recovered from COVID-19. Nearly every sample came with metadata listing a de-identified subject ID, COVID-19 status, age in years and sex. A freely available public database, intended as a resource for researchers studying the immune response to SARS-CoV-2, is where the repertoires were released. The material from the prospective study consisted of cDNA or gDNA derived from T cells, B-cell-depleted T cells, or PBMCs. Paper-wide results and their limitations: Clinical and demographic metadata were provided uncurated, with the amount varying by source and participant.

Whole blood was collected in K2EDTA tubes by collaborating institutions according to the institutions' own protocols. For TCRbeta analysis, collaborators shipped samples as frozen whole blood, isolated PBMCs, or DNA extracted from either of those sample types. TCRbeta CDR3 regions were amplified from genomic DNA using the immunoSEQ Assay, a bias-controlled multiplex PCR. Processing in the source paper ran as follows. Within the assay, amplification of reference gene primers was used to estimate how many nucleated cells each sample contained. To quantify the absolute abundance of each unique TCRbeta CDR3 rearrangement, sequence reads were collapsed and filtered. For each sample, productive Simpson clonality was calculated as the square root of Simpson's diversity index over productive rearrangements. TCRdb took over this immuneACCESS table, retaining in-frame rearrangements with V and J assigned. Such tables are incomplete; in checked studies, under half of the missing clones stem from an unresolved V gene, and the remainder is unexplained. That table supplies the V and J calls and clone size; D and trimming were determined from the DNA. The sample records roughly 4,000 clones, around 80% of which are singletons. Together, the top ten hold 42% of the sample.

For this clone: There is no known antigen for this receptor. The record has no base qualities; no much larger clone is one base away.

The CDR3 starts with the cysteine, ends with the phenylalanine, and has 16 residues. Solely the CDR3 DNA is kept, with 48 bases framed from the first base. From the germline V gene (reference sequence), CDR1 is GTSNPN and CDR2 is SVGIG. V is clipped by 2 bases and J by 9 bases, and the sequence between their germline boundaries is 26 bases long. The chain uses TRBV30 and TRBJ2-7, with TRBD2 as a weak D call on 6 bases. The TCR was taken from a human donor with active or convalescent COVID-19. The donor label of this sample is uncertain. Sequencing was performed on peripheral blood. The CDR3: CAWSLPFTGLGTGQYF. The DNA sequence is as follows: TGTGCCTGGAGTTTACCCTTTACGGGACTGGGTACCGGGCAGTACTTC.